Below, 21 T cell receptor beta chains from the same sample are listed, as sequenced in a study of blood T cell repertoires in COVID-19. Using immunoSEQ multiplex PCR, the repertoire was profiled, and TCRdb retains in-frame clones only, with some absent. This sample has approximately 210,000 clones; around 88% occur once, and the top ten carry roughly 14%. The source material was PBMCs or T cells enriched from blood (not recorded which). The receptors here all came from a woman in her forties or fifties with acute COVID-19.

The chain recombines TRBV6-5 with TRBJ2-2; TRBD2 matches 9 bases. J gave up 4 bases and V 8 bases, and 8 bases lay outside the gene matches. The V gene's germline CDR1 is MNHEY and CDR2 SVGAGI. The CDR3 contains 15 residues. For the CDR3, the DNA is TGTGCCAGCGCACCCGGGACTAGCCCCACCGGGGAGCTGTTTTTT. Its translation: CASAPGTSPTGELFF.

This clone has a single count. The CDR3 bases are TGCGCCAGCAGCCCTGGGGGGGGGCTTGGCTACACCTTC. Translating gives CASSPGGGLGYTF. This sequence joins TRBV5-1 and TRBJ1-2, with TRBD1 as a possible D gene (6 bases). The CDR3 runs to 13 residues. V gave up 4 bases and J gave up 7 bases, with 14 bases separating them. Germline V gene lookup returns CDR1 SGHRS and CDR2 YFSETQ. Using reference TRBV5-1 and TRBJ1-2 for the parts outside the CDR3, the full variable domain is KAGVTQTPRYLIKTRGQQVTLSCSPISGHRSVSWYQQTPGQGLQFLFEYFSETQRNKGNFPGRFSGRQFSNSRSEMNVSTLELGDSALYLCASSPGGGLGYTFGSGTRLTVV.

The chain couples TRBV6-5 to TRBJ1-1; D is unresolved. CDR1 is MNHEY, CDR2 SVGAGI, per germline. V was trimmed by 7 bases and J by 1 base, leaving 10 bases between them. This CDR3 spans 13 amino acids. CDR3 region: CASIRKQNTEAFF. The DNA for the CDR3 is TGTGCCAGCATCAGAAAACAGAACACTGAAGCTTTCTTT.

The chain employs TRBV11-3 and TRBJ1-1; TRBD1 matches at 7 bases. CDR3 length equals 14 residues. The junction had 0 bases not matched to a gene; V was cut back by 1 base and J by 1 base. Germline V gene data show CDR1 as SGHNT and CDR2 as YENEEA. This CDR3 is CASSLGQGNTEAFF. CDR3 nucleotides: TGTGCCAGCAGCTTAGGACAGGGGAACACTGAAGCTTTCTTT.

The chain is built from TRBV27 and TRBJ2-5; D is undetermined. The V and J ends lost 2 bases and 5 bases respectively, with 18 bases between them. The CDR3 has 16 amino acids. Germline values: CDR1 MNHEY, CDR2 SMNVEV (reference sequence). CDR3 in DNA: TGTGCCAGCAGTTTAGTTCACGGAATGGGCGCGGAGACCCAGTACTTC. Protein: CASSLVHGMGAETQYF.

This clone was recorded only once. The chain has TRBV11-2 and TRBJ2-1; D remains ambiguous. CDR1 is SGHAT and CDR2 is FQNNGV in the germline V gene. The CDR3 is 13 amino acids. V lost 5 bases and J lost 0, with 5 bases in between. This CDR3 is CASSRSSYNEQFF. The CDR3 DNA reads TGTGCCAGCAGCCGCAGCTCCTACAATGAGCAGTTCTTC.

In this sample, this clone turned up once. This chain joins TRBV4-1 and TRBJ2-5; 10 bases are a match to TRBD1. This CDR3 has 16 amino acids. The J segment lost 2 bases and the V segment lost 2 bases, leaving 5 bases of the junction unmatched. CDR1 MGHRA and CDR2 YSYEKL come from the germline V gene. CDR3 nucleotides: TGCGCCAGCAGCCAACAGACAGGGGGCGGTCAAGAGACCCAGTACTTC. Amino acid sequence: CASSQQTGGGQETQYF.

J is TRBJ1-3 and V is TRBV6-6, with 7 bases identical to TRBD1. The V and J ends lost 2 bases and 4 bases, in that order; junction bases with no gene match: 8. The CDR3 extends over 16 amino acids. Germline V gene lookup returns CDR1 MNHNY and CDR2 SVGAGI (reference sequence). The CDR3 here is CASSYILTGQGNTIYF. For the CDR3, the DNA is TGTGCCAGCAGTTACATTTTGACAGGGCAGGGAAACACCATATATTTT.

This chain's CDR3 is CASSLYSPSGAPSSYEQYF. The DNA for the CDR3 is TGTGCCAGCAGCTTATACTCTCCGTCGGGAGCACCCAGCTCCTACGAGCAGTACTTC. V usage is TRBV7-6 and J usage is TRBJ2-7, with a tentative D call TRBD2 (6 bases). Germline CDR1 is SGHVS and CDR2 is FNYEAQ. The ends were cut back, 2 bases at V and 0 bases at J, with 23 bases in the middle. This CDR3 is 19 amino acids long.

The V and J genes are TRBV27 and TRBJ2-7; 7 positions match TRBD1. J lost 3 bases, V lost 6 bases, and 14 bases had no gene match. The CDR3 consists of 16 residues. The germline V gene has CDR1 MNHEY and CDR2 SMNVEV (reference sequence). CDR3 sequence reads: CASSLSGTAFFYEQYF. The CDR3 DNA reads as TGTGCCAGCAGCCTATCCGGGACAGCTTTTTTCTACGAGCAGTACTTC.

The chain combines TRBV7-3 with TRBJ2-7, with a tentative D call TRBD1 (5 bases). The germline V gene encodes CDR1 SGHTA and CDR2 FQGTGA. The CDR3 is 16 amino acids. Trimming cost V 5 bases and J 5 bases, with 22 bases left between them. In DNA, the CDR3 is TGTGCCAGCAGCGGAACGGGCCCAACGGCCAGGGACGAGCAGTACTTC. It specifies CASSGTGPTARDEQYF.

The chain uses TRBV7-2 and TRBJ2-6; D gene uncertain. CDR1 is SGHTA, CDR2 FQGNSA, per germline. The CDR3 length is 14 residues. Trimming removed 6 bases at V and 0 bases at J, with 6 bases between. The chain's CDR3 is CASRTTSGANVLTF. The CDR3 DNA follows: TGTGCCAGCAGGACAACCTCTGGGGCCAACGTCCTGACTTTC.

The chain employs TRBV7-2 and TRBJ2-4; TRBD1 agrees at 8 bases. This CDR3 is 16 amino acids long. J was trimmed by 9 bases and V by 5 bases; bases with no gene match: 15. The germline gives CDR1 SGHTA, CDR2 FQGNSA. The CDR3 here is CASSPQGTGMRGIQYF. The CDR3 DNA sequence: TGTGCCAGCAGCCCCCAAGGGACAGGCATGAGGGGCATTCAGTACTTC.

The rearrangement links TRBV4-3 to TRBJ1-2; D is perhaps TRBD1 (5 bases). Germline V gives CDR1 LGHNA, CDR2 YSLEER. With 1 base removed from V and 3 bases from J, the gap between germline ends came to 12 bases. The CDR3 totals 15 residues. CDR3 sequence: CASSQGGRDHYGYTF. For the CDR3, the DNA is TGCGCCAGCAGCCAAGGCGGCAGGGATCACTATGGCTACACCTTC.

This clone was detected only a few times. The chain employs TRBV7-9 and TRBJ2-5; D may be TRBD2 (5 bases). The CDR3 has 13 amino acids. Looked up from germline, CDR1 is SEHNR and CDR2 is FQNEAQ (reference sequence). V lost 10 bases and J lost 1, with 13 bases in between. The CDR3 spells CATDDYPQETQYF. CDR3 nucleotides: TGTGCCACCGACGACTACCCCCAAGAGACCCAGTACTTC.

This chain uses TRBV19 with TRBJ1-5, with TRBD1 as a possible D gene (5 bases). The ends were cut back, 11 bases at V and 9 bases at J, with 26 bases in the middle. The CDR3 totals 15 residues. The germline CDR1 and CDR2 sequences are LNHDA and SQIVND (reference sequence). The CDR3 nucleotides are TGTGCCTCCGCCCCTGGGACGGCGGGGCCATGGCCCCAGCATTTT. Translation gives CASAPGTAGPWPQHF.

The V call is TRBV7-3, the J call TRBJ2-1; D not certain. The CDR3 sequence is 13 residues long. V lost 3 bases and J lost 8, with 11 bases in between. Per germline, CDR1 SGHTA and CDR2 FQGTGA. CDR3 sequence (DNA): TGTGCCAGCAGCTTGATGGTACAAGATGAGCAGTTCTTC. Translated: CASSLMVQDEQFF.

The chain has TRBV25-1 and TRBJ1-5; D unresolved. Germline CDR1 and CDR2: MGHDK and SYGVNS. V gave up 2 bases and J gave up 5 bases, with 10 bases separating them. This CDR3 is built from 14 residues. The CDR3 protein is CASSEHSYDQPQHF. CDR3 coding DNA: TGTGCCAGCAGTGAACACAGTTATGATCAGCCCCAGCATTTT.

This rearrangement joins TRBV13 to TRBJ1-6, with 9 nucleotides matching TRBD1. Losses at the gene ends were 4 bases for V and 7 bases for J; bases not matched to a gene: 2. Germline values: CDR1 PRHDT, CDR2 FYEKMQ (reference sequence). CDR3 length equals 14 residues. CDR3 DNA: TGTGCCAGCAGCTCGGGACAGGGAAATTCACCCCTCCACTTT. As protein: CASSSGQGNSPLHF.

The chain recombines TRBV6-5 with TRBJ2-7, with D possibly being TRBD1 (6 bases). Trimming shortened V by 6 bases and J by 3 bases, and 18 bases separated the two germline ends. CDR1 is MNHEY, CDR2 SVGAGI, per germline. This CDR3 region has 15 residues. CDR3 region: CASSTNRRGNYEQYF. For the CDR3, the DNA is TGTGCCAGCAGCACAAACCGCAGGGGCAACTACGAGCAGTACTTC.

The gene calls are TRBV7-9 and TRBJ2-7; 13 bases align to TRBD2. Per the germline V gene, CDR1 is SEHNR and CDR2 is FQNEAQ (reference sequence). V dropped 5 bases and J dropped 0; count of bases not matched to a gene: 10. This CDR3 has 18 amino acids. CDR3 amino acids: CASSIGTSGTLYSYEQYF. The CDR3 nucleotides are TGTGCCAGCAGCATCGGGACTAGCGGGACCCTCTACTCCTACGAGCAGTACTTC.